This T cell receptor beta chain was profiled in a study of blood T cells in healthy people across ages. Findings and limits, study-wide: Naive CD4+ cells and diversity were both higher in long-lived donors than in aged donors. The authors considered diversity estimates from one million T cells to be underestimates.

To note about this clonotype: Its antigen is unknown.

The ends lost 0 bases at V and 4 bases at J; junction bases unmatched: 1. This CDR3 is 15 amino acids long. Germline loops: CDR1 DFQATT, CDR2 SNEGSKA (reference sequence). A sample-barcoded 5' primer and a J-beta primer mix were used in a second PCR of roughly 7 to 11 cycles. Through a template-switch adaptor with 12 random nucleotides, each cDNA molecule received a tag. MiXCR was run by TCRdb on the 5' RACE reads, yielding one entry per CDR3 protein. The top ten clones hold approximately 3.7% of a sample with hundreds of thousands of distinct CDR3 sequences, under 25% of them seen once. The rearrangement joins TRBV20-1 to TRBJ1-4, with 11 bases identical to TRBD1. The receptor was isolated from a man aged 65-85 years in good health. The sequenced sample consisted of blood. The CDR3 sequence: CSAREGTGGNEKLFF. The DNA of the CDR3 is TGCAGTGCTAGAGAGGGGACAGGGGGTAATGAAAAACTGTTTTTT.